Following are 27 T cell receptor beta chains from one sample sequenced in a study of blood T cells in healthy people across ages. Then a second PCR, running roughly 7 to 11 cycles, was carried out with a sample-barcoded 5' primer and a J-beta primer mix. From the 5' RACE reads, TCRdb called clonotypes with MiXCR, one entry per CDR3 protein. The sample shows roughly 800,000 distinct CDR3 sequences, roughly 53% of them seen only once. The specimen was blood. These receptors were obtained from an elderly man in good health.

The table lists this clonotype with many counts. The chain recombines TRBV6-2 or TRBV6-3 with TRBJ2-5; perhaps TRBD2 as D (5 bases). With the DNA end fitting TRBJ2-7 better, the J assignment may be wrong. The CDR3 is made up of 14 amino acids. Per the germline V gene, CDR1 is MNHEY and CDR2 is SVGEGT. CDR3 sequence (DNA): TGTGCCAGCAGTTACTCGGGAGTACCCTACGAGCAGTACTTC. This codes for CASSYSGVPYEQYF.

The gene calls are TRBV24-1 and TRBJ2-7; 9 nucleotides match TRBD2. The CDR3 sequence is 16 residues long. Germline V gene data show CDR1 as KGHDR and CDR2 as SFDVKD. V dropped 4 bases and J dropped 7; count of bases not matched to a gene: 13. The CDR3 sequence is CATSDPAGGPYNEQYF. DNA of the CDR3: TGTGCCACCAGTGACCCAGCGGGAGGCCCCTACAATGAGCAGTACTTC.

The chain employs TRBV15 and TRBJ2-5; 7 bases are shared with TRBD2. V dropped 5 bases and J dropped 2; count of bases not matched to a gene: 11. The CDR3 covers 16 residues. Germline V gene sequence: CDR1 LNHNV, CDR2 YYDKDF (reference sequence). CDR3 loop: CATSSSALLAQETQYF. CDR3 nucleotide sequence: TGTGCCACCAGCTCGTCGGCTTTACTAGCGCAAGAGACCCAGTACTTC.

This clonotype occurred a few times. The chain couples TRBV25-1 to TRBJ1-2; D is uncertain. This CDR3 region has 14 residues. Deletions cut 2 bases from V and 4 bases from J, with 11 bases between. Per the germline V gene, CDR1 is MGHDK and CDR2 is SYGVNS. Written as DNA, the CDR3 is TGTGCCAGCAGTGAACCCCGGCAATCCTATGGCTACACCTTC. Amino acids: CASSEPRQSYGYTF.

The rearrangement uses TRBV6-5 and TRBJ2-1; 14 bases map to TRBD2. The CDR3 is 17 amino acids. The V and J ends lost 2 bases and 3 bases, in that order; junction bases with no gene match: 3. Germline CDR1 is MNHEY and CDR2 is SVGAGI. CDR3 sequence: CASSYPTSGRGYNEQFF. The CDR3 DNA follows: TGTGCCAGCAGTTACCCGACTAGCGGGAGGGGCTACAATGAGCAGTTCTTC.

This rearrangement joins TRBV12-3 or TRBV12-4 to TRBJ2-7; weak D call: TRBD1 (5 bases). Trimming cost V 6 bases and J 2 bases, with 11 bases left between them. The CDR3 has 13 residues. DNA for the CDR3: TGTGCCAGCAGAAAAGGGGCTCCCTACGAGCAGTACTTC. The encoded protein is CASRKGAPYEQYF.

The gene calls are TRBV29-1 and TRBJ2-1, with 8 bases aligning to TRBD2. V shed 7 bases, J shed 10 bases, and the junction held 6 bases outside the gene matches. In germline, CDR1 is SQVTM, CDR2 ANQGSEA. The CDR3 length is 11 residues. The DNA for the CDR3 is TGCAGCGGCGGGGGGTCGGGCGAGCAGTTCTTC. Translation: CSGGGSGEQFF.

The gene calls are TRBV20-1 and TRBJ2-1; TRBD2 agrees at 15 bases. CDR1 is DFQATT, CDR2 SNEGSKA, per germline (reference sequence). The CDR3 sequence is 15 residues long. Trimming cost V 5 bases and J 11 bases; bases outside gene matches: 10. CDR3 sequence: CSARRTSGRANQQFF. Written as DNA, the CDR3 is TGCAGTGCTCGGAGGACTAGCGGGAGGGCGAATCAGCAGTTCTTC.

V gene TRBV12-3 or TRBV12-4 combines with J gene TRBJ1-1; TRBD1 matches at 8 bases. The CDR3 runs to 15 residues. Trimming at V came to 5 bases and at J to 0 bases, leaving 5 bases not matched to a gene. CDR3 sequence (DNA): TGTGCCAGCAGTCCCCCGACAGGGGTGAACACTGAAGCTTTCTTT. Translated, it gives CASSPPTGVNTEAFF.

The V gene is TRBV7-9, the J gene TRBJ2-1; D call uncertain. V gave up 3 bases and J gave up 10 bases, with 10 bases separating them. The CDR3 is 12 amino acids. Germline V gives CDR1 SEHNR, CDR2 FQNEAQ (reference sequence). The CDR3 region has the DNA TGTGCCAGCAGCTTGAGGCCCGACGAGCAGTTCTTC. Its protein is CASSLRPDEQFF.

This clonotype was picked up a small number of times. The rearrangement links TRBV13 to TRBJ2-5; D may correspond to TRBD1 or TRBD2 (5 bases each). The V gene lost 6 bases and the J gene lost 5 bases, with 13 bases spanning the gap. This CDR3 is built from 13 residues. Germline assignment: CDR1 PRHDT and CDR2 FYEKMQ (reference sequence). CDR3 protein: CASSWDPDETQYF. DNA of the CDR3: TGTGCCAGCAGTTGGGACCCGGACGAGACCCAGTACTTC.

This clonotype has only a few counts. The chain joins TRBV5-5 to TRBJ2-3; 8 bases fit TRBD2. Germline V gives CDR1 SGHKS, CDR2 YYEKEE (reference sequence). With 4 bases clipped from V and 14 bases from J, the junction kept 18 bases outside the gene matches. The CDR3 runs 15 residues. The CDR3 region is CASSGTGTSPRYAYF. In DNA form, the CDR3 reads TGTGCCAGCAGCGGTACCGGGACTAGTCCTAGATACGCGTATTTT.

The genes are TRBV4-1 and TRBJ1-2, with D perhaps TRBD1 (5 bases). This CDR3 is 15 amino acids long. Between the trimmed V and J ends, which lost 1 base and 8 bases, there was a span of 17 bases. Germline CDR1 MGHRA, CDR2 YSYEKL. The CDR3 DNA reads TGCGCCAGCAGCCAAGGTCAAGGGGTCCGGGTGGGCTACACCTTC. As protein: CASSQGQGVRVGYTF.

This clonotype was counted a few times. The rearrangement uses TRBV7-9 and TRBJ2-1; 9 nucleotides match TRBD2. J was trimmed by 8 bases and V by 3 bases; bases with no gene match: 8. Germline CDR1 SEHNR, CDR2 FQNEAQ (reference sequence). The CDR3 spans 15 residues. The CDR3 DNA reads TGTGCCAGCAGCTTGAGGGAGTTAGCGGGAGATGAGCAGTTCTTC. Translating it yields CASSLRELAGDEQFF.

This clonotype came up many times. The CDR3, as DNA: TGTGCCAGCAGCTCCTCCACGGGGGGCGGGACCGGCTACGAGCAGTACTTC. This codes for CASSSSTGGGTGYEQYF. The rearrangement links TRBV14 to TRBJ2-7, with D possibly being TRBD2 (7 bases). The germline gives CDR1 SGHDN, CDR2 FVKESK. The CDR3 spans 17 residues. V lost 5 bases and J 3 bases, leaving 23 bases between the germline ends.

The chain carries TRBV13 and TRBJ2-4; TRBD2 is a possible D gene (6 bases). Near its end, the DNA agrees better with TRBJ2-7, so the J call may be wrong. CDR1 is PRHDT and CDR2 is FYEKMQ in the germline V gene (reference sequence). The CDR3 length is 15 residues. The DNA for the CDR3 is TGTGCCAGCAGCTTTCTTGCTAGCGAGCCGCTCGAGCAGTACTTC. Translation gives CASSFLASEPLEQYF.

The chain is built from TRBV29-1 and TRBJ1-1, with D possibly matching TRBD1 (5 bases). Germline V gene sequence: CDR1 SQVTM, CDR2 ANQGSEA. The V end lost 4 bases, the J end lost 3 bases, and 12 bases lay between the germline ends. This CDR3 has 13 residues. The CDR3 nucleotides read TGCAGCGTTGCAGGGTACGGGGACACTGAAGCTTTCTTT. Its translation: CSVAGYGDTEAFF.

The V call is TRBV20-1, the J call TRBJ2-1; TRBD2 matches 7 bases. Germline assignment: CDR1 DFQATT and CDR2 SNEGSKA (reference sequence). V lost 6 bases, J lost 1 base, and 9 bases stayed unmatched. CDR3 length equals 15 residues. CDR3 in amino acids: CSAKLPGGSYNEQFF. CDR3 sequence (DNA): TGCAGTGCAAAGTTACCGGGAGGTTCCTACAATGAGCAGTTCTTC.

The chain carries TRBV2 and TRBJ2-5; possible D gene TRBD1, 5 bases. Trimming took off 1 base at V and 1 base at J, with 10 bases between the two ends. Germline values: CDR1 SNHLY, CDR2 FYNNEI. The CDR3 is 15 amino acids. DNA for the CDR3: TGTGCCAGCAGTGAAGAGGGGCGCACCCAAGAGACCCAGTACTTC. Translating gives CASSEEGRTQETQYF.

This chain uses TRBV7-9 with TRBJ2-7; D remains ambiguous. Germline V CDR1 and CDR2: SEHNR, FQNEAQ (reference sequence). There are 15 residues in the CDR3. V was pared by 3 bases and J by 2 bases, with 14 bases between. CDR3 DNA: TGTGCCAGCAGCTTCCCTGATAGGTCCCCCTACGAGCAGTACTTC. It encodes CASSFPDRSPYEQYF.

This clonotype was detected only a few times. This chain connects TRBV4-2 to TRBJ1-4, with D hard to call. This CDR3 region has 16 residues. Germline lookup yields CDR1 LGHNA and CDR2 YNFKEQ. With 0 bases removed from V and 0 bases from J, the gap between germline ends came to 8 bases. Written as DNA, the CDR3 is TGTGCCAGCAGCCAAGATGCCCGAGCAACTAATGAAAAACTGTTTTTT. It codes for CASSQDARATNEKLFF.

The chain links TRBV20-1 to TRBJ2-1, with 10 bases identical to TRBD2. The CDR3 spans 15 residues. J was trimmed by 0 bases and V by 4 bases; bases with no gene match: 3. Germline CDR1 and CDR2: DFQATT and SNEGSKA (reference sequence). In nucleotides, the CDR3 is TGCAGTGCTACGATAGCGGGAGGCTCCTACAATGAGCAGTTCTTC. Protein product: CSATIAGGSYNEQFF.

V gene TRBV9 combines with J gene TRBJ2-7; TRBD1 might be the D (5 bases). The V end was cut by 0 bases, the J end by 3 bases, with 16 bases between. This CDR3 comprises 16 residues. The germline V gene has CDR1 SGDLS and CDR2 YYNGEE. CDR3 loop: CASSVAAQGNGYEQYF. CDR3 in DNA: TGTGCCAGCAGCGTAGCCGCCCAGGGTAATGGCTACGAGCAGTACTTC.

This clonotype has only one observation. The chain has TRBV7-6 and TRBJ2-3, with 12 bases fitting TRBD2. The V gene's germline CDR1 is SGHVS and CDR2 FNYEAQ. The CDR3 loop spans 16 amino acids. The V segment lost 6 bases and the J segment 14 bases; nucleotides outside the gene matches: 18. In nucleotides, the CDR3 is TGTGCCAGCAGTACAACGACTAGCGGGAGTGACAGAGACGCGTATTTT. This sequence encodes CASSTTTSGSDRDAYF.

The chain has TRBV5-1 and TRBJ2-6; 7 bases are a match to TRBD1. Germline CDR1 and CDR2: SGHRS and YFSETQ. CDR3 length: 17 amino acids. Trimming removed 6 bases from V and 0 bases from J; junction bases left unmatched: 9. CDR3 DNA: TGCGCCAGCACTCGCAGGCAGGGGGACTCTGGGGCCAACGTCCTGACTTTC. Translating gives CASTRRQGDSGANVLTF.

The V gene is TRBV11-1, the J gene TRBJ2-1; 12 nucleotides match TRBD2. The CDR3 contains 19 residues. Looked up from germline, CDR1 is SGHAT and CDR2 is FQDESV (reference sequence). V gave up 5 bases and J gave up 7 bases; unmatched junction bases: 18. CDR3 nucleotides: TGTGCCAGCAGCGCTAGCGGGAGGGCTTACTATGTTCGTGGGAATGAGCAGTTCTTC. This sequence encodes CASSASGRAYYVRGNEQFF.

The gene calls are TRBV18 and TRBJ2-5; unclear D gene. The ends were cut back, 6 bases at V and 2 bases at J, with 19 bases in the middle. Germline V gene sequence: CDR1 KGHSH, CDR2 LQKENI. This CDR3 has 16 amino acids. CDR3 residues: CASSALGKGAQETQYF. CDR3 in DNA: TGTGCCAGCTCTGCCTTGGGGAAAGGCGCTCAAGAGACCCAGTACTTC. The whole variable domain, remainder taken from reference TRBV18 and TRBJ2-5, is NAGVMQNPRHLVRRRGQEARLRCSPMKGHSHVYWYRQLPEEGLKFMVYLQKENIIDESGMPKERFSAEFPKEGPSILRIQQVVRGDSAAYFCASSALGKGAQETQYFGPGTRLLVL.